This TCR beta chain was documented in a study of shared clonotypes between healthy human individuals. Study-level background: Per donor, three plates held CD4 naive cells, three held CD4 memory, two held CD8 naive and one held CD8 memory.

At least ten counts were recorded for this clone. Clones were read by immunoSEQ multiplex PCR, and TCRdb kept only the in-frame ones, dropping some. The table includes around 1,000,000 clones, approximately 75% detected once. CDR1 and CDR2 (germline): SGHNT, YENEEA. V lost 1 base and J 3 bases, leaving 12 bases between the germline ends. The CDR3 has 16 residues. The specimen was memory CD4+ T cells from PBMCs. Stated subset: CD45RA-negative fraction. This sequence originates from a man younger than 30 in good health. Some clones in this sample may be carry-over from other donors' samples. The V and J genes are TRBV11-3 and TRBJ2-2, with D unclear. The CDR3 loop is CASSLGTADYTGELFF. In nucleotides, the CDR3 is TGTGCCAGCAGCTTAGGAACGGCAGATTACACCGGGGAGCTGTTTTTT.